A selection of T cell receptor beta chains follows, all from one sample in a study of cytomegalovirus exposure and HLA in healthy donors. Profiling relied on immunoSEQ multiplex PCR, and the TCRdb table lists in-frame clones only, not all of them. The repertoire consists of around 150,000 clones, with 80% to 85% occurring once and the leading ten covering more than 1.5%. The sequenced sample consisted of PBMCs. Receptors were obtained from a woman between 18 and 29 years old in good health and CMV-seronegative. Each CDR3 is given with its conserved first and last residue. D genes are given only for firm matches. Only some rows state a clone size, as once, few, many or a class for expanded clones.

TRBJ2-7	.	TRBV28	.	CASSLSNEQYF	TGTGCCAGCAGTTTATCCAACGAGCAGTACTTC
TRBJ1-5	.	TRBV4-1	.	CASSQEGGPLSNQPQHF	TGCGCCAGCAGCCAAGAAGGCGGTCCGTTGAGCAATCAGCCCCAGCATTTT
TRBJ2-3	.	TRBV6-6	.	CASSYYPNPADTQYF	TGTGCCAGCAGTTACTACCCGAATCCGGCAGATACGCAGTATTTT
TRBJ2-7	.	TRBV5-1	TRBD1	CASSLQGASTYEQYF	TGCGCCAGCAGCTTACAGGGGGCGTCCACCTACGAGCAGTACTTC
TRBJ2-7	.	TRBV4-1	.	CASSQFGYEQYF	TGCGCCAGCAGCCAGTTCGGCTACGAGCAGTACTTC
TRBJ1-1	.	TRBV9	TRBD1	CASSVGLGGTGDTEAFF	TGTGCCAGCAGCGTAGGTTTGGGGGGGACAGGGGACACTGAAGCTTTCTTT
TRBJ2-7	.	TRBV27	.	CASQWASGYEQYF	TGTGCCAGCCAATGGGCGTCCGGCTACGAGCAGTACTTC
TRBJ1-1	.	TRBV29-1	TRBD1	CSVEQGGEAFF	TGCAGCGTCGAACAGGGGGGAGAAGCTTTCTTT
TRBJ1-2	.	TRBV19	TRBD1	CASSTPSNRGVSGGYTF	TGTGCCAGTAGTACACCCAGCAACAGGGGGGTTAGTGGTGGCTACACCTTC
TRBJ1-5	.	TRBV2	.	CASSSGQSNQPQHF	TGTGCCAGCAGTTCCGGTCAAAGCAATCAGCCCCAGCATTTT
TRBJ1-2	.	TRBV2	.	CASSIQGGYGYTF	TGTGCCAGCAGTATACAGGGCGGCTATGGCTACACCTTC
TRBJ1-5	.	TRBV18	.	CASSPTGSPQPQHF	TGTGCCAGCTCACCTACAGGGTCGCCTCAGCCCCAGCATTTT
TRBJ2-1	.	TRBV2	TRBD2	CASSRGEYNEQFF	TGTGCCAGCAGTCGGGGGGAATACAATGAGCAGTTCTTC
TRBJ2-7	.	TRBV7-3	TRBD1	CASSLTRDRSYEQYF	TGTGCCAGCAGCTTAACGAGGGACAGAAGCTACGAGCAGTACTTC
TRBJ2-2	.	TRBV13	TRBD2	CASSRETSGNTGELFF	TGTGCCAGCAGCCGAGAGACTAGCGGTAACACCGGGGAGCTGTTTTTT
TRBJ1-1	once	TRBV7-9	.	CASSSREKLPEAFF	TGTGCCAGCAGCAGCCGGGAGAAATTACCTGAAGCTTTCTTT
TRBJ1-5	.	TRBV5-6	.	CASSLGTPSNQPQHF	TGTGCCAGCAGCCTCGGGACACCTAGCAATCAGCCCCAGCATTTT
TRBJ2-5	.	TRBV13	.	CASSFDSQETQYF	TGTGCCAGCAGCTTCGACAGCCAAGAGACCCAGTACTTC
TRBJ2-6	few	TRBV19	.	CASSTGDSSGANVLTF	TGTGCCAGTAGTACTGGTGACAGCTCTGGGGCCAACGTCCTGACTTTC
TRBJ2-7	.	TRBV5-1	TRBD1	CASSRTGGSEEQYF	TGCGCCAGCAGCCGGACAGGGGGTTCGGAAGAGCAGTACTTC
TRBJ2-7	.	TRBV10-1	TRBD1	CASSDRNQGAYEQYF	TGCGCCAGCAGTGATAGGAACCAGGGGGCCTACGAGCAGTACTTC
TRBJ1-6	.	TRBV5-1	.	CASSGQPLSANSPLHF	TGCGCCAGCAGTGGACAGCCTTTATCGGCTAATTCACCCCTCCACTTT
TRBJ1-1	.	TRBV30	TRBD1	CAWEHGQANTEAFF	TGTGCCTGGGAACACGGACAGGCGAACACTGAAGCTTTCTTT
TRBJ1-2	.	TRBV15	.	CATSSHPKLQGNYGYTF	TGTGCCACCAGCAGCCATCCCAAACTACAGGGTAACTATGGCTACACCTTC
TRBJ2-1	.	TRBV5-1	TRBD2	CASSPGLEYNEQFF	TGCGCCAGCAGCCCAGGACTAGAGTACAATGAGCAGTTCTTC